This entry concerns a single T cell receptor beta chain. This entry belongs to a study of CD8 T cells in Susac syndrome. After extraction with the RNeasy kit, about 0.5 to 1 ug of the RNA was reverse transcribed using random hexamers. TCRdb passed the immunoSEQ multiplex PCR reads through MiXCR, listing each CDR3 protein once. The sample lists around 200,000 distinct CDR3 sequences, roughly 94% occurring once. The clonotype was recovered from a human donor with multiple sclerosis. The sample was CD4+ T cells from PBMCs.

In DNA form, the CDR3 reads TGTGCCAGCAGCCAAGATGCAACCGGACCCGGAGAAAAACTGTTTTTT. This translates into CASSQDATGPGEKLFF. The chain is built from TRBV3-1 and TRBJ1-4, with unresolved D. This CDR3 is built from 16 residues. The V gene lost 0 bases and the J gene lost 8 bases, with 16 bases spanning the gap. Per germline, CDR1 LGHDT and CDR2 YNNKEL (reference sequence). Supplemented by reference TRBV3-1 and TRBJ1-4, the full variable domain reads DTAVSQTPKYLVTQMGNDKSIKCEQNLGHDTMYWYKQDSKKFLKIMFSYNNKELIINETVPNRFSPKSPDKAHLNLHINSLELGDSAVYFCASSQDATGPGEKLFFGSGTQLSVL.